This TCR beta chain was observed in a study of blood T cell repertoires in COVID-19. Whole-study context: Samples of COVID-19 (acute and convalescent) were obtained from the United States, Italy and Spain.

V was pared by 5 bases and J by 7 bases, with 14 bases between. There are 13 residues in the CDR3. Germline CDR1 and CDR2: MNHEY and SMNVEV (reference sequence). Source study methods: For nucleated cells, counts were estimated from reference gene primer amplification. Sequencing used immunoSEQ multiplex PCR; TCRdb keeps in-frame clones, though not all of them. The V and J calls and clone size are taken from that table; D and trimming were inferred from the DNA. The table records more than 250,000 clones, approximately 89% of them present only once. Enrollment of patients from Seattle took place during active infection, with longitudinal follow-up.

This chain uses TRBV27 with TRBJ1-2; no definite D call. The sequence was collected from a woman aged 25 to 39 with COVID-19, enrolled during active disease. The source material was peripheral blood. The CDR3 protein is CASSVSGSAGYTF. The CDR3, as DNA: TGTGCCAGCAGTGTCTCCGGGTCGGCTGGCTACACCTTC.